Below, 25 T cell receptor beta chains from the same sample are listed, as sequenced in a study of blood T cell repertoires in COVID-19. This table comes from immunoSEQ multiplex PCR, and its TCRdb copy is limited to in-frame clones, with some not included. The sample holds around 300,000 clones, roughly nine tenths seen once. Sequenced input: PBMCs or T cells enriched from blood (not recorded which). All receptors come from a woman aged 40 to 50 who had recovered from COVID-19.

The chain couples TRBV5-1 to TRBJ2-1, with D perhaps TRBD2 (6 bases). The CDR3 has 14 residues. The V gene lost 4 bases and the J gene lost 4 bases, with 12 bases spanning the gap. From germline, CDR1 is SGHRS and CDR2 YFSETQ. The CDR3 reads CASSQGLQYNEQFF. CDR3 in DNA: TGCGCCAGCAGCCAGGGACTTCAATACAATGAGCAGTTCTTC.

The chain employs TRBV4-1 and TRBJ2-7; weak D call: TRBD2 (6 bases). CDR1 is MGHRA, CDR2 YSYEKL, per germline. Trimming cost V 1 base and J 3 bases, with 13 bases left between them. The CDR3 extends over 15 amino acids. This CDR3 is CASSQGWGELYEQYF. The CDR3 DNA reads as TGCGCCAGCAGCCAAGGATGGGGGGAGCTCTACGAGCAGTACTTC.

The J gene is TRBJ1-1, the V gene TRBV7-2; TRBD1 matches 9 bases. The CDR3 length is 13 residues. Germline V gene data show CDR1 as SGHTA and CDR2 as FQGNSA. Losses at the gene ends were 5 bases for V and 11 bases for J; bases not matched to a gene: 9. The CDR3 spells CASSLTGGGRAFF. Here the CDR3 DNA reads TGTGCCAGCAGCCTGACAGGGGGAGGAAGGGCTTTCTTT. The full variable domain, rest sourced from reference TRBV7-2 and TRBJ1-1, is GAGVSQSPSNKVTEKGKDVELRCDPISGHTALYWYRQSLGQGLEFLIYFQGNSAPDKSGLPSDRFSAERTGGSVSTLTIQRTQQEDSAVYLCASSLTGGGRAFFGQGTRLTVV.

The rearrangement uses TRBV9 and TRBJ2-3; unclear D gene. Per the germline V gene, CDR1 is SGDLS and CDR2 is YYNGEE. There are 14 residues in the CDR3. V was trimmed by 0 bases and J by 3 bases, leaving 8 bases between them. The CDR3 spells CASSVDSSTDTQYF. In nucleotides, the CDR3 is TGTGCCAGCAGCGTAGACAGCAGTACAGATACGCAGTATTTT.

CDR3 nucleotide sequence: TGTGCCAGCAGCCTCGCCGGCCGGGACAGGACATTCAATGAGCAGTTCTTC. Translating gives CASSLAGRDRTFNEQFF. This chain uses TRBV7-9 with TRBJ2-1; TRBD1 matches at 8 bases. V shed 5 bases and J 6 bases; nucleotides not matched to a gene: 15. The CDR3 loop spans 17 amino acids. The germline V gene encodes CDR1 SEHNR and CDR2 FQNEAQ (reference sequence).

The chain combines TRBV5-1 with TRBJ2-5, with TRBD2 matching over 9 bases. The CDR3 spans 13 residues. The germline CDR1 and CDR2 sequences are SGHRS and YFSETQ. V lost 6 bases and J lost 5; bases outside the gene matches: 5. CDR3 bases: TGCGCCAGCAAGCGGGAGGTTGGGGAGACCCAGTACTTC. Residues: CASKREVGETQYF.

The chain employs TRBV2 and TRBJ1-1, with TRBD1 matching 7 bases. This CDR3 is built from 13 residues. From germline, CDR1 is SNHLY and CDR2 FYNNEI. V lost 9 bases and J lost 3; bases outside the gene matches: 7. The CDR3 DNA sequence: TGTGCCAGATCGGGACAGACTTACACTGAAGCTTTCTTT. The encoded protein is CARSGQTYTEAFF.

The chain links TRBV18 to TRBJ1-1, with TRBD1 matching over 7 bases. The CDR3 covers 15 residues. Losses at the gene ends were 3 bases for V and 7 bases for J; bases not matched to a gene: 11. Per germline, CDR1 KGHSH and CDR2 LQKENI. CDR3 protein: CASSPLPRQGIEAFF. The CDR3 nucleotides are TGTGCCAGCTCACCCCTACCCCGACAGGGCATTGAAGCTTTCTTT.

The V call is TRBV7-9, the J call TRBJ1-2; D might be TRBD1 (5 bases). Looked up from germline, CDR1 is SEHNR and CDR2 is FQNEAQ (reference sequence). The CDR3 runs 15 residues. The V end lost 1 base, the J end lost 5 bases, and 14 bases lay between the germline ends. The CDR3: CASSLGGDSSYGYTF. CDR3 in DNA: TGTGCCAGCAGCTTAGGGGGGGACTCTAGTTATGGCTACACCTTC.

The V call is TRBV11-2, the J call TRBJ1-1; maybe TRBD1 (5 bases). Germline V CDR1 and CDR2: SGHAT, FQNNGV. The CDR3 has 14 amino acids. The V end was cut by 5 bases, the J end by 5 bases, with 15 bases between. The CDR3 coding sequence is TGTGCCAGCAGCCATAACCAGGGAGGGACTGAAGCTTTCTTT. It is translated as CASSHNQGGTEAFF.

V is TRBV30 and J is TRBJ2-7; D may be TRBD2 (5 bases). Germline V gives CDR1 GTSNPN, CDR2 SVGIG (reference sequence). Deletions cut 1 base from V and 2 bases from J, with 9 bases between. This CDR3 is 13 amino acids long. DNA for the CDR3: TGTGCCTGGAGTGGCGGGCAGCCCTACGAGCAGTACTTC. Translated: CAWSGGQPYEQYF. The variable domain in full, completed from reference TRBV30 and TRBJ2-7, reads SQTIHQWPATLVQPVGSPLSLECTVEGTSNPNLYWYRQAAGRGLQLLFYSVGIGQISSEVPQNLSASRPQDRQFILSSKKLLLSDSGFYLCAWSGGQPYEQYFGPGTRLTVT.

V usage is TRBV30 and J usage is TRBJ2-3; 7 bases are a match to TRBD2. After removal of 8 bases from V and 5 bases from J, the junction contained 10 bases not matched to a gene. There are 13 residues in the CDR3. The V gene's germline CDR1 is GTSNPN and CDR2 SVGIG (reference sequence). In nucleotides, the CDR3 is TGTGCCGAAGGCGGGAGTGGGGGAGATACGCAGTATTTT. It yields the protein CAEGGSGGDTQYF.

V gene TRBV30 combines with J gene TRBJ1-1; D is unclear. V was trimmed by 0 bases and J by 7 bases, leaving 24 bases between them. Germline V lookup: CDR1 GTSNPN, CDR2 SVGIG (reference sequence). This CDR3 contains 17 residues. CDR3 sequence (DNA): TGTGCCTGGAGTGTCGTCAGTCAGAATCTTTTTGGGCTTGAAGCTTTCTTT. Amino acid sequence: CAWSVVSQNLFGLEAFF. Supplemented by reference TRBV30 and TRBJ1-1, the full variable domain reads SQTIHQWPATLVQPVGSPLSLECTVEGTSNPNLYWYRQAAGRGLQLLFYSVGIGQISSEVPQNLSASRPQDRQFILSSKKLLLSDSGFYLCAWSVVSQNLFGLEAFFGQGTRLTVV.

V and J are TRBV4-1 and TRBJ1-2, with D maybe TRBD1 (5 bases). Germline CDR1 reads MGHRA; CDR2 reads YSYEKL. Trimming took off 0 bases at V and 2 bases at J, with 10 bases between the two ends. The CDR3 extends over 15 amino acids. The DNA for the CDR3 is TGCGCCAGCAGCCAAGAAAACAGGAGAAACTATGGCTACACCTTC. Its protein is CASSQENRRNYGYTF.

The chain has TRBV19 and TRBJ1-2; 7 nucleotides agree with TRBD1. The CDR3 has 15 amino acids. Trimming cost V 7 bases and J 7 bases; bases outside gene matches: 15. Germline V lookup: CDR1 LNHDA, CDR2 SQIVND (reference sequence). The CDR3 protein is CASIGGSRAPSGYTF. The CDR3, as DNA: TGTGCCAGTATAGGGGGCTCCAGGGCTCCCTCTGGCTACACCTTC.

The CDR3 loop reads CASSVGVGGAPYEQYF. For the CDR3, the DNA is TGTGCCAGCAGCGTAGGGGTAGGCGGAGCGCCCTACGAGCAGTACTTC. The chain links TRBV9 to TRBJ2-7; D unclear. Germline values: CDR1 SGDLS, CDR2 YYNGEE. CDR3 length: 16 amino acids. Trimming removed 0 bases at V and 2 bases at J, with 15 bases between.

The chain links TRBV5-1 to TRBJ2-3, with D possibly being TRBD2 (6 bases). Germline lookup yields CDR1 SGHRS and CDR2 YFSETQ. This CDR3 is built from 14 residues. The ends were cut back, 0 bases at V and 5 bases at J, with 10 bases in the middle. As DNA, the CDR3 is TGCGCCAGCAGCTTGGTGGGAGGAGTAGATACGCAGTATTTT. Translating it yields CASSLVGGVDTQYF.

V usage is TRBV12-5 and J usage is TRBJ2-1; D remains unclear. Trimming took 1 base from V and 9 from J, leaving 10 bases between them. Germline V gene data show CDR1 as LGHNT and CDR2 as FRNRAP. This CDR3 has 13 amino acids. The chain's CDR3 is CASGLDLPTEQFF. CDR3 bases: TGTGCTAGTGGTTTGGACTTACCAACTGAGCAGTTCTTC.

The gene calls are TRBV6-6 and TRBJ2-7, with 8 bases matching TRBD1. V lost 0 bases, J lost 5 bases, and 3 bases stayed unmatched. The CDR3 totals 14 residues. The V gene's germline CDR1 is MNHNY and CDR2 SVGAGI (reference sequence). CDR3 coding DNA: TGTGCCAGCAGTTACTCACCAGGGGGCAACGAGCAGTACTTC. Translated, it gives CASSYSPGGNEQYF.

J is TRBJ2-5 and V is TRBV11-1; 8 nucleotides line up with TRBD2. Trimming took 5 bases from V and 1 from J; bases not matched to a gene: 9. The CDR3 length is 16 residues. Germline assignment: CDR1 SGHAT and CDR2 FQDESV (reference sequence). The CDR3: CASSLHGGLGQETQYF. The CDR3 DNA is TGTGCCAGCAGCCTCCACGGGGGACTAGGCCAAGAGACCCAGTACTTC.

The chain employs TRBV3-1 (or the pseudogene TRBV3-2) and TRBJ2-7, with no clear D. Deletions cut 2 bases from V and 0 bases from J, with 8 bases between. Germline-derived CDR1 and CDR2 are LGHDT and YNNKEL (reference sequence). The length of the CDR3 is 14 residues. Here the CDR3 DNA reads TGTGCCAGCAGCCAAATGGCTAGCTCCTACGAGCAGTACTTC. Its protein product is CASSQMASSYEQYF.

This chain links TRBV5-1 with TRBJ2-2, with D possibly being TRBD1 (5 bases). V was shortened by 0 bases and J by 4 bases, with 10 bases between the two germline ends. The CDR3 loop spans 15 amino acids. Germline CDR1 reads SGHRS; CDR2 reads YFSETQ. CDR3 coding DNA: TGCGCCAGCAGCTTGGGGCAGGGTTCCACCGGGGAGCTGTTTTTT. It yields the protein CASSLGQGSTGELFF.

This chain joins TRBV6-5 and TRBJ2-2; no clear D. The CDR3 spans 13 residues. Germline V gene lookup returns CDR1 MNHEY and CDR2 SVGAGI. The V and J ends lost 7 bases and 4 bases respectively, with 10 bases between them. This CDR3 is CASISFPTGELFF. CDR3 nucleotides: TGTGCCAGCATATCGTTCCCCACCGGGGAGCTGTTTTTT.

CDR3 protein: CASSLRQGPYNEQFF. The CDR3 nucleotides are TGTGCCAGCAGTTTACGTCAGGGGCCTTACAATGAGCAGTTCTTC. V is TRBV27 and J is TRBJ2-1; D possibly corresponds to TRBD1 (6 bases). The CDR3 runs 15 residues. Trimming removed 2 bases at V and 4 bases at J, with 12 bases between. Germline CDR1 reads MNHEY; CDR2 reads SMNVEV (reference sequence).

The CDR3 DNA is TGTGCCAGCAGCCGGGACAAGCAAGAGACCCAGTACTTC. It yields the protein CASSRDKQETQYF. V is TRBV7-2 and J is TRBJ2-5; D might be TRBD1 (6 bases). Between the trimmed V and J ends, which lost 5 bases and 2 bases, there was a span of 9 bases. The CDR3 length is 13 residues. Germline CDR1 SGHTA, CDR2 FQGNSA.